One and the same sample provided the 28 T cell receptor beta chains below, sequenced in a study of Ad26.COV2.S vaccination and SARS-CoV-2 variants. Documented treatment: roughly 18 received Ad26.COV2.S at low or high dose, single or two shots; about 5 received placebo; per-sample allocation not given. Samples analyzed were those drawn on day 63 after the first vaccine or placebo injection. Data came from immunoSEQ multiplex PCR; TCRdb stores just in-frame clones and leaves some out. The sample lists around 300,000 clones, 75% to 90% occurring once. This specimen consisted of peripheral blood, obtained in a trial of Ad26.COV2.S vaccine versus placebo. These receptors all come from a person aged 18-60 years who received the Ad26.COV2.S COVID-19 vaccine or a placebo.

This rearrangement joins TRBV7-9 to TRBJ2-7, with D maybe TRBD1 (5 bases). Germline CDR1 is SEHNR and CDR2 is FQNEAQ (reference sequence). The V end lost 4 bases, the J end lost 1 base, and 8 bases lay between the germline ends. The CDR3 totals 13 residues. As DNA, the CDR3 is TGTGCCAGCAGCTCGACAGTTTCCTACGAGCAGTACTTC. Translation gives CASSSTVSYEQYF.

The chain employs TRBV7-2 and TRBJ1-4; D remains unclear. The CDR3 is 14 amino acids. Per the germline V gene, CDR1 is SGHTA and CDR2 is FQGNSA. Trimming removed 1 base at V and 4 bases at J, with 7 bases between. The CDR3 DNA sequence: TGTGCCAGCAGCTTAGTTCAGATTAATGAAAAACTGTTTTTT. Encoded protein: CASSLVQINEKLFF. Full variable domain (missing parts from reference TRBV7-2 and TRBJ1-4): GAGVSQSPSNKVTEKGKDVELRCDPISGHTALYWYRQSLGQGLEFLIYFQGNSAPDKSGLPSDRFSAERTGGSVSTLTIQRTQQEDSAVYLCASSLVQINEKLFFGSGTQLSVL.

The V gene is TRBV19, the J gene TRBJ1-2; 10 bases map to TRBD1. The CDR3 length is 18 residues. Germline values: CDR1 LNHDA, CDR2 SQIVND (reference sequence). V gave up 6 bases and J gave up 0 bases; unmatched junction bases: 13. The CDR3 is CASSEARDRGLTNYGYTF. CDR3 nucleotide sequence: TGTGCCAGTAGCGAGGCCCGGGACAGGGGTCTCACTAACTATGGCTACACCTTC. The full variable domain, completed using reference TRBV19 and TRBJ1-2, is DGGITQSPKYLFRKEGQNVTLSCEQNLNHDAMYWYRQDPGQGLRLIYYSQIVNDFQKGDIAEGYSVSREKKESFPLTVTSAQKNPTAFYLCASSEARDRGLTNYGYTFGSGTRLTVV.

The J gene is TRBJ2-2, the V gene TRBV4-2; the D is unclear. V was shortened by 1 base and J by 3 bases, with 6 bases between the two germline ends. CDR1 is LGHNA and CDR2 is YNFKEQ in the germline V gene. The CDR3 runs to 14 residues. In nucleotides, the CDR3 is TGTGCCAGCAGCCAAGGTAGCTACACCGGGGAGCTGTTTTTT. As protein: CASSQGSYTGELFF.

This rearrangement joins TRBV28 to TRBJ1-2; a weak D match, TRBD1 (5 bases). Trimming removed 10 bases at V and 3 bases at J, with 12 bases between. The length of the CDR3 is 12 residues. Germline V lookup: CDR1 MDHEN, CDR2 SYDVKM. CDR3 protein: CATRGTDYGYTF. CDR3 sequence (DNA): TGTGCCACCCGGGGGACCGACTATGGCTACACCTTC.

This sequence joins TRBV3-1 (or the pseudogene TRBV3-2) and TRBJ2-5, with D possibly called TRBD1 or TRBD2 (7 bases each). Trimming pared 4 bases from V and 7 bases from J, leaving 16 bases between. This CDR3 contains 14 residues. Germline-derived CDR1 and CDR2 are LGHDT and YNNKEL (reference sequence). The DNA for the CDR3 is TGTGCCAGCAGCCCCGCACAGGGGAGGGGGACCCAGTACTTC. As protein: CASSPAQGRGTQYF.

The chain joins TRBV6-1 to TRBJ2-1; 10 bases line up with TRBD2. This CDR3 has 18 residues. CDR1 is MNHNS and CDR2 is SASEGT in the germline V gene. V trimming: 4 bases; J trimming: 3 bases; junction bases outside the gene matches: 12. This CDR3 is CASSARTTSGTHYNEQFF. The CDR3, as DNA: TGTGCCAGCAGTGCACGTACTACTAGCGGGACTCACTACAATGAGCAGTTCTTC.

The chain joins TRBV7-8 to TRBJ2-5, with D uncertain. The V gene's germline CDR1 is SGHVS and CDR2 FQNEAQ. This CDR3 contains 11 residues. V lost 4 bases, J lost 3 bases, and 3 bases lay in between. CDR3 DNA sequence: TGTGCCAGCAGCTCCAAAGAGACCCAGTACTTC. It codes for CASSSKETQYF.

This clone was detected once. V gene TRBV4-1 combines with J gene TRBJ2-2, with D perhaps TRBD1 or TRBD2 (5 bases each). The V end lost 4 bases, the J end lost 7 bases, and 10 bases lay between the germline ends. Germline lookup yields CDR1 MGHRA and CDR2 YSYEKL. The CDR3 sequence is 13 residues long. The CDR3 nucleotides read TGCGCCAGCAGCCTCGGGACCTACGGGGAGCTGTTTTTT. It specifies CASSLGTYGELFF.

DNA of the CDR3: TGCGCCAGCAGTGAGTCAGGTAGCGGGTATGAGCAGTTCTTC. The encoded protein is CASSESGSGYEQFF. V is TRBV10-1 and J is TRBJ2-1; TRBD2 matches 7 bases. Germline CDR1 reads WNHNN; CDR2 reads SYGVQD (reference sequence). The ends lost 0 bases at V and 8 bases at J; junction bases unmatched: 4. This CDR3 has 14 amino acids.

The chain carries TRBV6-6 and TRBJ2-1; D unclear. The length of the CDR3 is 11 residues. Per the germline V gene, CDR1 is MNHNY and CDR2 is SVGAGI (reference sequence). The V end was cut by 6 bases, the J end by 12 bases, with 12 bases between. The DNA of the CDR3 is TGTGCCAGCAGGCAGTGGGAAGGGCAGTTCTTC. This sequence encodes CASRQWEGQFF.

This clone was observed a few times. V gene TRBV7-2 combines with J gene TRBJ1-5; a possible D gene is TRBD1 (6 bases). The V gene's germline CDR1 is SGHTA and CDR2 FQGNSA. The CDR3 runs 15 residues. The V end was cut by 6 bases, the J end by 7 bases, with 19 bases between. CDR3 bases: TGTGCCAGCAGGCAAAATGAAGGGGGTGGACAGCCCCAGCATTTT. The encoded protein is CASRQNEGGGQPQHF. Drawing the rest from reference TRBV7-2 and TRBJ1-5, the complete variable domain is GAGVSQSPSNKVTEKGKDVELRCDPISGHTALYWYRQSLGQGLEFLIYFQGNSAPDKSGLPSDRFSAERTGGSVSTLTIQRTQQEDSAVYLCASRQNEGGGQPQHFGDGTRLSIL.

CDR3 loop: CSVKGLEVDDTQYF. In DNA form, the CDR3 reads TGCAGCGTGAAAGGACTCGAGGTTGATGATACGCAGTATTTT. V usage is TRBV29-1 and J usage is TRBJ2-3, with TRBD2 as a possible D gene (5 bases). Germline-derived CDR1 and CDR2 are SQVTM and ANQGSEA. Trimming cost V 6 bases and J 6 bases, with 19 bases left between them. This CDR3 has 14 residues.

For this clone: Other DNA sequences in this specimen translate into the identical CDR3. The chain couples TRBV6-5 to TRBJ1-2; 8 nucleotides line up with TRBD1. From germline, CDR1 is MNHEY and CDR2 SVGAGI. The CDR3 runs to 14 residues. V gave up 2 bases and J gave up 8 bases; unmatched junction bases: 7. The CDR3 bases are TGTGCCAGCAGTTACGGGACAGGCCGGGGGGGCTACACCTTC. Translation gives CASSYGTGRGGYTF.

The CDR3 loop is CASSPIQGVGYGYTF. The CDR3 nucleotides are TGTGCCAGCAGTCCAATACAGGGAGTCGGCTATGGCTACACCTTC. The chain combines TRBV6-5 with TRBJ1-2, with D possibly being TRBD1 (6 bases). There are 15 residues in the CDR3. Between the trimmed V and J ends, which lost 5 bases and 4 bases, there was a span of 17 bases. From germline, CDR1 is MNHEY and CDR2 SVGAGI.

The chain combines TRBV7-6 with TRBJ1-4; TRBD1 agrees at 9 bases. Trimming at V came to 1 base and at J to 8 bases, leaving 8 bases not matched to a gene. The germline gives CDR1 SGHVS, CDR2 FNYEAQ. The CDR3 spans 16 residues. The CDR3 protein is CASSLERTGAGEKLFF. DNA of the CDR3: TGTGCCAGCAGCTTAGAGCGGACAGGGGCGGGGGAAAAACTGTTTTTT.

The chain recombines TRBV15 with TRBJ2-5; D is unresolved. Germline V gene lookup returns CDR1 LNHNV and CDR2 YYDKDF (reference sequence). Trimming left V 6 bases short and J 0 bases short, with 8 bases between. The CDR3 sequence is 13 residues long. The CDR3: CATRYSYQETQYF. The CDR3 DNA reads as TGTGCCACCAGATACTCGTACCAAGAGACCCAGTACTTC.

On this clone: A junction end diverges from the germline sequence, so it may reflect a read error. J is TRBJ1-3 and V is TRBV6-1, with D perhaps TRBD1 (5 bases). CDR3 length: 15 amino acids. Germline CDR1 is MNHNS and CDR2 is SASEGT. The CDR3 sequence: CASSDDRLSGKTIYF. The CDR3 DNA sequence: TGTGCCAGCAGTGACGACAGACTATCTGGAAAGACCATATATTTT.

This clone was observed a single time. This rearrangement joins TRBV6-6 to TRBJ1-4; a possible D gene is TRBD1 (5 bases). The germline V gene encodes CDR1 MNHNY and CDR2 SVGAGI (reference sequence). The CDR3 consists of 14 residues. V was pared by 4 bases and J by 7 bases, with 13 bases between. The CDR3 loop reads CASSFGHSSEKLFF. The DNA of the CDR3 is TGTGCCAGCAGTTTCGGACACTCTAGTGAAAAACTGTTTTTT.

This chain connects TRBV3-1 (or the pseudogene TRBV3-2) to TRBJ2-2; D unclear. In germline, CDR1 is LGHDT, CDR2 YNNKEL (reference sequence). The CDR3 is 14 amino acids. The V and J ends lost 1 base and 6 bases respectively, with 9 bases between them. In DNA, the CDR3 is TGTGCCAGCAGCCAAGGATTGTCGGCCGGGGAGCTGTTTTTT. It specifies CASSQGLSAGELFF.

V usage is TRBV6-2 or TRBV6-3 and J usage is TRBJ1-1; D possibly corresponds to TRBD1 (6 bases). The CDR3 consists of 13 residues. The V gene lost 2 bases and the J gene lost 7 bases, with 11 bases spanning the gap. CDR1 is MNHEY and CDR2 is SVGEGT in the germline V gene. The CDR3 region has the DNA TGTGCCAGCAGTTACGGTCTACAGGGTGAAGCTTTCTTT. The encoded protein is CASSYGLQGEAFF.

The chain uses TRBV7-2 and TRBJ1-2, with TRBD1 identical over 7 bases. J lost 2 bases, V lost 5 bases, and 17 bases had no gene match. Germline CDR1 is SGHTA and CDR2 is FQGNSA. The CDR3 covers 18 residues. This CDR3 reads CASSLRTGTVILNYGYTF. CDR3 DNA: TGTGCCAGCAGCCTACGAACCGGGACAGTCATCCTAAACTATGGCTACACCTTC. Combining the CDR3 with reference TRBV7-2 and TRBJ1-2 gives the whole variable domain GAGVSQSPSNKVTEKGKDVELRCDPISGHTALYWYRQSLGQGLEFLIYFQGNSAPDKSGLPSDRFSAERTGGSVSTLTIQRTQQEDSAVYLCASSLRTGTVILNYGYTFGSGTRLTVV.

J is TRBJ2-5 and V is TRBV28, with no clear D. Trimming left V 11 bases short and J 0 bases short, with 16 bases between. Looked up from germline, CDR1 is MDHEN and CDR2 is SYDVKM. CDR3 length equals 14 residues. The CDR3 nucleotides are TGTGCCCGTGCACCCTGGGGTTACCAAGAGACCCAGTACTTC. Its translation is CARAPWGYQETQYF.

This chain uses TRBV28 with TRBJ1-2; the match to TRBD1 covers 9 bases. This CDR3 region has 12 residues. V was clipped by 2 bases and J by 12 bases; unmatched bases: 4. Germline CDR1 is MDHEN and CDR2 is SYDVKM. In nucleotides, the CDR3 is TGTGCCAGCAGTTTAAGGGACAGGGCAAACACCTTC. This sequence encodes CASSLRDRANTF.

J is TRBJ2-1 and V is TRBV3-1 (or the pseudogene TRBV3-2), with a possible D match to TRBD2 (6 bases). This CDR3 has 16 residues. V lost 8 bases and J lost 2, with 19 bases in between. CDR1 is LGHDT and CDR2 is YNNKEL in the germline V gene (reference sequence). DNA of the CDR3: TGTGCCAGCGGGGCGGGTTCTAGCGCGACCTACAATGAGCAGTTCTTC. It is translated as CASGAGSSATYNEQFF.

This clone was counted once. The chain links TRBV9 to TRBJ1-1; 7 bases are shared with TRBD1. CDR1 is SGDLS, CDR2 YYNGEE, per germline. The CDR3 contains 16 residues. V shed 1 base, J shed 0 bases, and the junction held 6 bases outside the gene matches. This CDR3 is CASSVWAGGMNTEAFF. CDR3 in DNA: TGTGCCAGCAGCGTATGGGCAGGGGGGATGAACACTGAAGCTTTCTTT.

DNA of the CDR3: TGCGCCAGCAGCCAGCGGCAGGGGGCGCGTAATGAGCAGTTCTTC. Translated, it gives CASSQRQGARNEQFF. The genes are TRBV4-3 and TRBJ2-1, with TRBD1 identical over 8 bases. Unmatched junction bases numbered 8, after V lost 3 bases and J lost 7 bases. The germline gives CDR1 LGHNA, CDR2 YSLEER. The CDR3 consists of 15 residues.

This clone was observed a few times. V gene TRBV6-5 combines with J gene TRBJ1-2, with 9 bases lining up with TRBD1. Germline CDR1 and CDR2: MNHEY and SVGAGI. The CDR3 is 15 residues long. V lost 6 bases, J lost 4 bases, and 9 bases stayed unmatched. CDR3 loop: CASSSPGTGIYGYTF. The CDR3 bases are TGTGCCAGCAGCTCACCAGGGACAGGGATCTATGGCTACACCTTC.